This T cell receptor (beta chain) was documented in a study of neurological immune-mediated disorders. General study points: The greatest degree of TCR clonal expansion was observed in HTLV-1-associated myelopathy, with the lowest in multiple sclerosis, below that of healthy controls.

Synthesis of cDNA was carried out by template-switch 5'RACE. The reaction used 10-nucleotide random UMIs. Via MiXCR, TCRdb re-called the 5' RACE reads, giving one row per CDR3 protein. The sample holds roughly 75,000 distinct CDR3 sequences; approximately 15% are singletons and the top ten take around 4.3%. This clonotype has at least ten counts. Its antigen is not known. Time point given: longitudinal time-point 1 (baseline). Unsorted libraries used 2 million PBMCs kept at -80 degrees C. Sequenced: PBMCs. This receptor was taken from a female donor with HTLV-1-associated myelopathy (HAM/TSP).

The CDR3 loop reads CASSQQGASGYGYTF. In DNA form, the CDR3 reads TGCGCCAGCAGCCAACAGGGGGCGTCCGGCTATGGCTACACCTTC. This sequence joins TRBV5-1 and TRBJ1-2; TRBD1 aligns across 9 bases. The CDR3 covers 15 residues. CDR1 is SGHRS, CDR2 YFSETQ, per germline. With 4 bases clipped from V and 4 bases from J, the junction kept 8 bases outside the gene matches.